This section outlines one TCR beta chain sequence together with its context. In this sample, this clonotype turned up a few times. Its antigen is still unknown. No base quality information exists; no much larger clone differs at one position. Every donor in the study was a healthy Caucasian. Three pairs of female monozygotic twins, all aged roughly 18 to 30 years, made up the twin cohort. Positive isolation kits from Invitrogen were used to isolate CD4+ and CD8+ T cell populations. This sample is part of a study of identical twins (dated by TCRdb to the mid-2010s). In terms of the full investigation: To test whether fetal clonotypes persist, this study deep-sequenced TCR alpha and beta repertoires from monozygotic twins, from unrelated adults of various ages, and from cord blood. Replicate twin experiments were performed at different times using different library preparation protocols to rule out contamination.

General findings and caveats noted by the study authors: A weaker excess of twin sharing was found in beta out-of-frame sequences because the signal-to-noise ratio was lowered by fewer shared sequences. Out-of-frame TCR alpha sharing in monozygotic twins was systematically underestimated by recombination models, whereas sharing between unrelated individuals was in agreement with the recombination models. Because the same donors could not be followed over many years, the conclusions depended on cross-sectional statistical analysis. Compared with coincidental sharing between unrelated individuals, out-of-frame TCR alpha sequences shared between twins had an excess of sequences with low generation probability. Zero-insertion analyses could be partly confounded by invariant T cells such as MAIT and iNKT, though diverse VJ usage argued against such confounding for most clonotypes. Abundant cord blood beta clonotypes carried fewer insertions; young adult naive repertoires showed a weaker similar trend, while memory repertoires showed none.

Libraries came from 5' RACE. The run used an Illumina HiSeq 2000. Template switching added a universal primer binding site, and the final cDNA carried a unique molecular identifier that allowed TCR cDNA molecules to be counted accurately. Specific primers in the conserved constant-segment region were used to synthesize first-strand cDNA for TCR alpha and beta chains. Each cDNA library was double barcoded, with a SMART-Mk sample barcode plus Illumina barcodes, to control for contamination. TruSeq adapter sequences and Illumina sample barcodes were added in two successive PCR steps. The Illumina HiSeq platform was used with custom primers to sequence TCR alpha and beta cDNA libraries. The source study handled its data this way. Unique molecular identifiers were extracted from raw reads with MiGEC, and CDR3 positions were determined with MiXCR. Recombination models were inferred per individual with the repgenHMM and IGoR tools using an EM algorithm. Shared clonotypes were analyzed with the tcR package in R, and sharing was normalized by the product of cloneset sizes. Out-of-frame nonproductive sequences were analyzed to study raw recombination free of thymic and clonal selection effects. The public reads were reprocessed in TCRdb via fastp at Q25 and MiXCR, keeping in-frame beta chains. Duplicate CDR3 protein sequences are folded into a single record with the most common DNA and genes. What appears here as the V and J calls and clone size reflects TCRdb's work, not the paper's. For this sample the table gives 450,000 to 500,000 distinct CDR3 sequences, of which approximately 14% were detected only once. In total, the top ten clones hold more than 0.8% of the sample.

From cysteine to phenylalanine, the CDR3 is 13 amino acids long. Left in the record is the CDR3 DNA by itself, 39 bases read in frame from the first base. CDR1 and CDR2 (SGHTA, FQGNSA) derive from the germline V gene. At the junction V is shortened by 5 bases and J by 7 bases, with 12 bases in between. The same sample was also used in a study of yellow fever vaccine responses in identical twins. Per that second paper: The T cell response to vaccination in identical twins was reported by the authors to appear partly convergent and partly personalized. Focusing on identical twins, the study followed the T cell clones that responded to the vaccine, and did so with precision.

In this chain, TRBV7-2 is recombined with TRBJ2-1; the D gene assignment is ambiguous. Sequencing used CD4+ T cells sorted from blood. The TCR was taken from a young woman in good health. The bases read TGTGCCAGCAGCCTTCCCTCCACAAATGAGCAGTTCTTC. This codes for CASSLPSTNEQFF. With the portions outside the CDR3 filled from the reference TRBV7-2 and TRBJ2-1 genes, the complete variable region becomes GAGVSQSPSNKVTEKGKDVELRCDPISGHTALYWYRQSLGQGLEFLIYFQGNSAPDKSGLPSDRFSAERTGGSVSTLTIQRTQQEDSAVYLCASSLPSTNEQFFGPGTRLTVL.